Following are 17 T cell receptor beta chains from one sample sequenced in a study of T cell responses to AZD1222 COVID-19 vaccine. The assay was immunoSEQ multiplex PCR, and TCRdb's table has in-frame clones only and misses some. There are under 150,000 clones in the sample; about 90% occur only once, and roughly 1.5% lies in the top ten. Here the sequenced sample was peripheral blood, taken 28 days after the second AZD1222 dose. Source of these receptors: an adult who received the AZD1222 COVID-19 vaccine.

J is TRBJ1-1 and V is TRBV19; D ambiguous. From germline, CDR1 is LNHDA and CDR2 SQIVND (reference sequence). The CDR3 extends over 13 amino acids. V dropped 1 base and J dropped 5 bases, with 8 bases sitting between them. The chain's CDR3 is CASSIVRMTEAFF. The CDR3 DNA reads TGTGCCAGTAGTATAGTTAGGATGACTGAAGCTTTCTTT.

The V call is TRBV19, the J call TRBJ2-1; the D call may be TRBD1 or TRBD2 (7 bases each). The germline CDR1 and CDR2 sequences are LNHDA and SQIVND (reference sequence). V was clipped by 3 bases and J by 10 bases, with 16 bases between them. This CDR3 spans 14 amino acids. CDR3 coding DNA: TGTGCCAGTAGTATGGCTCAGGGGGGGAGGGAGCAGTTCTTC. This encodes CASSMAQGGREQFF.

The chain links TRBV6-6 to TRBJ2-1; D not resolved. V lost 4 bases and J 15 bases, leaving 13 bases between the germline ends. This CDR3 is 11 amino acids long. Germline CDR1 reads MNHNY; CDR2 reads SVGAGI (reference sequence). The DNA of the CDR3 is TGTGCCAGCAGTTTTGTCTCCCTGCTGTTCTTC. Protein: CASSFVSLLFF.

This chain links TRBV5-8 with TRBJ1-1; D might be TRBD1 (5 bases). CDR3 length: 15 amino acids. Trimming shortened V by 3 bases and J by 0 bases, and 12 bases separated the two germline ends. Germline CDR1 is SGHTS and CDR2 is YDEGEE. The CDR3 sequence: CASSYGTEMNTEAFF. The DNA of the CDR3 is TGTGCCAGCAGCTACGGGACGGAAATGAACACTGAAGCTTTCTTT.

The chain couples TRBV6-6 to TRBJ1-2, with 10 bases fitting TRBD1. J was trimmed by 6 bases and V by 0 bases; bases with no gene match: 7. Germline values: CDR1 MNHNY, CDR2 SVGAGI (reference sequence). The CDR3 spans 16 residues. CDR3 sequence (DNA): TGTGCCAGCAGTTACTCTCTCGACAGGGGGCGGAATGGCTACACCTTC. Translating it yields CASSYSLDRGRNGYTF.

The sample holds one count of this clone. This chain uses TRBV9 with TRBJ2-1; 7 positions agree with TRBD1. CDR1 and CDR2 from the germline V gene are SGDLS and YYNGEE. V was pared by 0 bases and J by 3 bases, with 3 bases of the junction left unmatched. CDR3 length equals 15 residues. The CDR3 DNA reads as TGTGCCAGCAGCGTAGGACAGGGTCTCTACAATGAGCAGTTCTTC. Translated: CASSVGQGLYNEQFF.

The chain uses TRBV28 and TRBJ1-1, with a weak D call TRBD1 (5 bases). CDR1 is MDHEN, CDR2 SYDVKM, per germline. Trimming took 6 bases from V and 2 from J, leaving 10 bases between them. This CDR3 is built from 13 residues. In nucleotides, the CDR3 is TGTGCCAGCAGCACGACAGATAACACTGAAGCTTTCTTT. As protein: CASSTTDNTEAFF.

The chain couples TRBV7-9 to TRBJ1-4; a weak D match, TRBD1 (5 bases). The CDR3 is made up of 17 amino acids. The V end lost 0 bases, the J end lost 3 bases, and 14 bases lay between the germline ends. Germline CDR1 reads SEHNR; CDR2 reads FQNEAQ (reference sequence). CDR3 loop: CASSLALRGAANEKLFF. CDR3 nucleotide sequence: TGTGCCAGCAGCTTAGCGCTACGGGGCGCGGCTAATGAAAAACTGTTTTTT.

The J gene is TRBJ1-5, the V gene TRBV7-8, with a tentative D call TRBD1 (5 bases). The CDR3 is made up of 13 amino acids. The germline V gene has CDR1 SGHVS and CDR2 FQNEAQ. V lost 5 bases and J 4 bases, leaving 9 bases between the germline ends. CDR3 amino acids: CASSRGRNQPQHF. CDR3 in DNA: TGTGCCAGCAGCAGGGGCAGAAATCAGCCCCAGCATTTT.

This chain uses TRBV5-1 with TRBJ1-6; possible D gene TRBD1, 5 bases. From germline, CDR1 is SGHRS and CDR2 YFSETQ. The CDR3 totals 14 residues. V was cut by 0 bases and J by 10 bases, with 11 bases left in between. The CDR3 nucleotides read TGCGCCAGCAGCTTGGGCAGGGAGGACTCACCCCTCCACTTT. It encodes CASSLGREDSPLHF.

CDR3: CASSLLRPRRYGYTF. DNA for the CDR3: TGTGCCAGCAGTCTACTTCGTCCCAGGCGGTATGGCTACACCTTC. This rearrangement joins TRBV28 to TRBJ1-2; D is uncertain. CDR3 size: 15 residues. The germline V and J ends were trimmed by 5 bases and 5 bases, with 18 bases remaining between them. Germline V gene lookup returns CDR1 MDHEN and CDR2 SYDVKM.

This clone was recorded only once. The J gene is TRBJ2-7, the V gene TRBV5-8, with D possibly TRBD2 on 6 matching bases. The germline gives CDR1 SGHTS, CDR2 YDEGEE. Trimming removed 0 bases at V and 6 bases at J, with 22 bases between. This CDR3 contains 17 residues. CDR3 sequence reads: CASSLVYASASFAEQYF. CDR3 DNA sequence: TGTGCCAGCAGCTTGGTTTACGCTAGCGCGTCTTTTGCCGAGCAGTACTTC.

The chain is built from TRBV27 and TRBJ1-2; 9 nucleotides match TRBD1. CDR1 is MNHEY, CDR2 SMNVEV, per germline (reference sequence). V dropped 4 bases and J dropped 6; count of bases not matched to a gene: 12. The CDR3 length is 16 residues. In nucleotides, the CDR3 is TGTGCCAGCAGTTACCTAGGACAGGGGAAGGGGCATGGCTACACCTTC. Protein: CASSYLGQGKGHGYTF.

In DNA, the CDR3 is TGTGCCAGCAGCCATTACTATGGAGAGGGAGACACTGAAGCTTTCTTT. It encodes CASSHYYGEGDTEAFF. The chain couples TRBV3-1 (or the pseudogene TRBV3-2) to TRBJ1-1; no reliable D call. Germline V gene data show CDR1 as LGHDT and CDR2 as YNNKEL (reference sequence). The CDR3 covers 16 residues. V was trimmed by 3 bases and J by 3 bases, leaving 17 bases between them.

V and J are TRBV2 and TRBJ1-6; possibly TRBD1 for D (6 bases). Germline V gives CDR1 SNHLY, CDR2 FYNNEI. CDR3 size: 14 residues. V shed 4 bases and J shed 4 bases, with 8 bases lying between them. The CDR3 reads CASSGQGYNSPLHF. The CDR3 DNA reads as TGTGCCAGCAGTGGGCAGGGGTATAATTCACCCCTCCACTTT.

The rearrangement links TRBV14 to TRBJ2-1; TRBD2 agrees at 9 bases. Per germline, CDR1 SGHDN and CDR2 FVKESK. J lost 4 bases, V lost 4 bases, and 5 bases had no gene match. The CDR3 runs 15 residues. This CDR3 reads CASSLDSGRYNEQFF. DNA for the CDR3: TGTGCCAGCAGCCTGGATAGCGGGAGATACAATGAGCAGTTCTTC.

This rearrangement joins TRBV29-1 to TRBJ2-4; the match to TRBD1 covers 7 bases. V lost 5 bases and J lost 0; bases outside the gene matches: 1. Germline values: CDR1 SQVTM, CDR2 ANQGSEA. The CDR3 spans 13 residues. The CDR3 DNA reads TGCAGCGTTCGGACAGGAGCCAAAAACATTCAGTACTTC. Translated: CSVRTGAKNIQYF.